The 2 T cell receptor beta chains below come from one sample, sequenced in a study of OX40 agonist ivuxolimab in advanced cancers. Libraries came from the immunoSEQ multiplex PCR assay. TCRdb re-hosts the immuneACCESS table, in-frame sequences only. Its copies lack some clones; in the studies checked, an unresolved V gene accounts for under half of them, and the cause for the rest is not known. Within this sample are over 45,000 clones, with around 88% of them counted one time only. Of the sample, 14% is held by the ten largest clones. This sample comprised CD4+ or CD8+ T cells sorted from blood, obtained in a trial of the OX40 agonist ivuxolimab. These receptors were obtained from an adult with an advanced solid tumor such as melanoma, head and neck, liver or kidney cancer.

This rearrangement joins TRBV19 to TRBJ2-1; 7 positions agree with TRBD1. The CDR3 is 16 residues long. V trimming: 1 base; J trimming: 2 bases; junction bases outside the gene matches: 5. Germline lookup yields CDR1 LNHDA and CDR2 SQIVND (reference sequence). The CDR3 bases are TGTGCCAGTAGTATAGGAGGGGGCAGGACCTACAATGAGCAGTTCTTC. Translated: CASSIGGGRTYNEQFF.

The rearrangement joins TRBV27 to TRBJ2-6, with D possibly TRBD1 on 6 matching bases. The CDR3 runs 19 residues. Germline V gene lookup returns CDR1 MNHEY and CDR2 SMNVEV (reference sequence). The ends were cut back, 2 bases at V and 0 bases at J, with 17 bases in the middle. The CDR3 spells CASSLGVWDKNSGANVLTF. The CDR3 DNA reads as TGTGCCAGCAGTTTAGGTGTCTGGGACAAGAACTCTGGGGCCAACGTCCTGACTTTC.